This is a list of T cell receptor beta chains from one sample in a study of regulatory T cells in long-lasting Graves disease. TCRdb recomputed calls from the multiplex PCR reads with MiXCR, one row per CDR3 protein. The data show over 350,000 distinct CDR3 sequences, around 20% seen once. Specimen: peripheral blood mononuclear cells (PBMCs), collected when the disease was refractory, from a patient treated with antithyroid drugs. These receptors were collected from a female donor with Graves disease. Each CDR3 is given with its conserved first and last residue. A clone size is listed for some rows: how often the clone was seen (once, few, many), or a class if it is expanded.

cdr3_length v_call clone_size cdr3_aa
14 TRBV6-2/TRBV6-3 NA CASDDRAYNQPQHF
12 TRBV12-3/TRBV12-4 many CASRLFLGGYTF
15 TRBV15 few CATSSKQGSPYEQYF
15 TRBV5-5 NA CASSPPGTRGDEQFF
11 TRBV20-1 many CSASVGTPLHF
14 TRBV7-2 NA CASSLIGSAGELFF
15 TRBV7-9 NA CASSVNREMNTEAFF
16 TRBV19 few CASSPPGGRANYGYTF
15 TRBV28 many CASSLLRDKQETQYF
16 TRBV19 NA CASSAGTGGLNQPQHF
15 TRBV19 many CASRSTGGASYGYTF
14 TRBV6-2/TRBV6-3 NA CASSYDRGFDEQYF
14 TRBV29-1 NA CSVGQPLDTDTQYF
14 TRBV28 many CASSPLGRYNGYTF
16 TRBV20-1 NA CSARDQQSGSYNEQFF
14 TRBV6-1 few CASSEGVRNQPQHF
15 TRBV27 many CASSLPGPSNQPQHF
15 TRBV19 many CASSIAEPTNYGYTF
15 TRBV28 many CASTAEGAGRTEAFF
14 TRBV6-1 NA CASRDRQDHQPQHF
14 TRBV2 many CASWGTENTGELFF
13 TRBV10-3 few CAISEAGAQPQHF
13 TRBV29-1 many CSVGHQRGETQYF
13 TRBV19 once CASSRGASTEAFF
15 TRBV7-9 NA CASSSLITQGREAFF
15 TRBV15 NA CATSRDEGWGETQYF
14 TRBV12-3/TRBV12-4 many CASSLGGWYETQYF
12 TRBV10-2 few CASTGGGPEAFF
11 TRBV20-1 many CSAMSYTEAFF
13 TRBV24-1 many CATSDPTGIAQYF
13 TRBV12-3/TRBV12-4 NA CASEVRGRDGYTF
13 TRBV12-3/TRBV12-4 many CASSRVPVSPLHF
18 TRBV9 NA CASSVVPSGPSGSYEQYF
16 TRBV6-4 NA CASSLTTGLNSYEQYF
19 TRBV20-1 few CSAPKWTGNPREGVETQYF
14 TRBV12-3/TRBV12-4 many CASSFSGTWRPQHF
15 TRBV19 NA CASSGRDIPYNEQFF
15 TRBV6-1 NA CASSRRLGGNQPQHF
14 TRBV7-3 few CASSPNPGANVLTF
14 TRBV2 many CAILARDSSYEQYF
14 TRBV9 many CASSETAADSPLHF
13 TRBV20-1 NA CSARQEAKNIQYF
15 TRBV6-1 NA CASTILGGAVTEAFF
13 TRBV6-2/TRBV6-3 NA CASSSQGLGGYTF
13 TRBV7-8 NA CAGSLAFNWEAFF